Below are 20 T cell receptor beta chains sequenced from a single sample in a study of identical twins. MiXCR was run by TCRdb on the 5' RACE reads, yielding one entry per CDR3 protein. This sample has about 220,000 distinct CDR3 sequences, with roughly 9.4% found just once. The sequencing sample was made of memory (CD45RO+) T cells sorted from blood. These TCRs come from a woman between 18 and 29 years old in good health.

In its sample, this clonotype was seen many times. The rearrangement links TRBV6-5 to TRBJ1-1; tentative D call: TRBD1 (5 bases). Per germline, CDR1 MNHEY and CDR2 SVGAGI. The V end was cut by 2 bases, the J end by 0 bases, with 13 bases between. CDR3 length equals 16 residues. The DNA for the CDR3 is TGTGCCAGCAGTTACGGGGGTGGGTGGATGAACACTGAAGCTTTCTTT. Its protein product is CASSYGGGWMNTEAFF.

The CDR3 is CASSESGSGGYTF. In DNA, the CDR3 is TGTGCCAGCAGTGAATCAGGGAGTGGTGGCTACACCTTC. The V and J genes are TRBV6-4 and TRBJ1-2; D is perhaps TRBD1 (5 bases). The CDR3 covers 13 residues. CDR1 and CDR2 from the germline V gene are MRHNA and SNTAGT. V shed 3 bases and J shed 7 bases, with 12 bases lying between them.

This chain links TRBV3-1 with TRBJ2-5; maybe TRBD1 (6 bases). The CDR3 covers 14 residues. The V end lost 0 bases, the J end lost 6 bases, and 11 bases lay between the germline ends. Germline CDR1 is LGHDT and CDR2 is YNNKEL (reference sequence). CDR3 amino acids: CASSQDYTGKTQYF. CDR3 sequence (DNA): TGTGCCAGCAGCCAAGATTACACAGGGAAGACCCAGTACTTC.

This clonotype was recorded at least ten times. The chain is built from TRBV9 and TRBJ1-1; D is uncertain. The CDR3 length is 13 residues. Deletions cut 0 bases from V and 0 bases from J, with 3 bases between. The germline V gene has CDR1 SGDLS and CDR2 YYNGEE. CDR3 in DNA: TGTGCCAGCAGCGTAGAAGTGAACACTGAAGCTTTCTTT. This encodes CASSVEVNTEAFF.

The chain joins TRBV10-3 to TRBJ1-1, with TRBD1 identical over 10 bases. CDR3 length: 16 amino acids. The germline V gene has CDR1 ENHRY and CDR2 SYGVKD. V lost 4 bases, J lost 5 bases, and 10 bases stayed unmatched. The CDR3 DNA reads TGTGCCATCAGTGTAAGGGACAGGGGAGGAGGTACTGAAGCTTTCTTT. Its protein product is CAISVRDRGGGTEAFF.

This clonotype was seen only a few times. The CDR3, as DNA: TGCGCCAGCAGCCTCAGGGCGTCCTACAATGAGCAGTTCTTC. Translated, it gives CASSLRASYNEQFF. This chain uses TRBV4-3 with TRBJ2-1; tentative D call: TRBD1 (5 bases). V shed 4 bases and J shed 1 base, with 8 bases lying between them. Germline CDR1 is LGHNA and CDR2 is YSLEER. The CDR3 is 14 residues long.

The J gene is TRBJ2-7, the V gene TRBV10-3; 9 positions match TRBD2. J lost 0 bases, V lost 5 bases, and 8 bases had no gene match. This CDR3 region has 16 residues. The germline V gene encodes CDR1 ENHRY and CDR2 SYGVKD. Here the CDR3 DNA reads TGTGCCATCAGTCCAGAAGCGGGGGGATACTCCTACGAGCAGTACTTC. Its translation is CAISPEAGGYSYEQYF.

V and J are TRBV19 and TRBJ1-1, with D hard to call. This CDR3 comprises 13 residues. The V and J ends lost 5 bases and 3 bases respectively, with 10 bases between them. Germline-derived CDR1 and CDR2 are LNHDA and SQIVND (reference sequence). Written as DNA, the CDR3 is TGTGCCAGTAGTCATAGATCCTACACTGAAGCTTTCTTT. Amino acids: CASSHRSYTEAFF.

CDR3 in DNA: TGTGCCAGCAGCCTTTCATGGACAGGGCGGTCCTACGAGCAGTACTTC. Its translation is CASSLSWTGRSYEQYF. The V and J genes are TRBV3-1 and TRBJ2-7; 8 bases match TRBD1. Germline values: CDR1 LGHDT, CDR2 YNNKEL (reference sequence). CDR3 length: 16 amino acids. V lost 4 bases and J lost 1; bases outside the gene matches: 9.

The chain is built from TRBV5-1 and TRBJ1-2, with TRBD1 as a possible D gene (5 bases). CDR1 and CDR2 from the germline V gene are SGHRS and YFSETQ. This CDR3 spans 14 amino acids. V was shortened by 4 bases and J by 2 bases, with 12 bases between the two germline ends. The CDR3 is CASSRDGGNYGYTF. CDR3 nucleotides: TGCGCCAGCAGCAGGGATGGGGGAAACTATGGCTACACCTTC.

This clonotype was recorded at least ten times. CDR3 in amino acids: CSAPQRGELRAQYF. Here the CDR3 DNA reads TGCAGTGCCCCGCAGCGGGGGGAATTACGGGCCCAGTACTTC. The chain employs TRBV20-1 and TRBJ2-5; 9 nucleotides match TRBD2. V shed 6 bases and J 9 bases; nucleotides not matched to a gene: 14. This CDR3 is 14 amino acids long. The V gene's germline CDR1 is DFQATT and CDR2 SNEGSKA (reference sequence).

The J gene is TRBJ2-1, the V gene TRBV2, with 10 bases lining up with TRBD1. Germline values: CDR1 SNHLY, CDR2 FYNNEI. The CDR3 is made up of 13 amino acids. Germline trimming cut 5 bases from V and 12 bases from J; bases unmatched to any gene: 7. The CDR3 here is CASSIQTGGPQFF. In DNA, the CDR3 is TGTGCCAGCAGTATCCAGACAGGGGGCCCGCAGTTCTTC.

In this sample, this clonotype turned up many times. The chain recombines TRBV20-1 with TRBJ2-5; D possibly corresponds to TRBD2 (5 bases). Germline V gives CDR1 DFQATT, CDR2 SNEGSKA (reference sequence). The V gene lost 6 bases and the J gene lost 5 bases, with 16 bases spanning the gap. This CDR3 is 13 amino acids long. The CDR3 nucleotides read TGCAGTGCAGACTCGAGGGCCTTGGAGACCCAGTACTTC. Translation: CSADSRALETQYF.

V usage is TRBV9 and J usage is TRBJ1-1; D is perhaps TRBD1 (5 bases). The V end was cut by 0 bases, the J end by 4 bases, with 19 bases between. The CDR3 has 17 residues. The germline gives CDR1 SGDLS, CDR2 YYNGEE. CDR3 region: CASSVATSARRGTEAFF. CDR3 in DNA: TGTGCCAGCAGCGTAGCTACATCCGCCAGGAGGGGCACTGAAGCTTTCTTT.

This clonotype was counted many times. The chain couples TRBV4-3 to TRBJ2-3; 12 bases align to TRBD2. Germline lookup yields CDR1 LGHNA and CDR2 YSLEER. This CDR3 region has 15 residues. V lost 3 bases to trimming and J lost 4 bases; unmatched junction nucleotides: 2. The CDR3 loop reads CASSQRLAGADTQYF. CDR3 sequence (DNA): TGCGCCAGCAGCCAGAGACTAGCGGGAGCAGATACGCAGTATTTT.

This clonotype was seen more than once but under ten times. The chain joins TRBV6-2 or TRBV6-3 to TRBJ2-1; 9 nucleotides align to TRBD2. Germline CDR1 MNHEY, CDR2 SVGEGT. Germline trimming cut 0 bases from V and 7 bases from J; bases unmatched to any gene: 13. This CDR3 has 18 residues. CDR3 protein: CASSYSKVAGEGENEQFF. The CDR3 bases are TGTGCCAGCAGTTACTCGAAAGTAGCGGGAGAGGGTGAAAATGAGCAGTTCTTC.

This chain uses TRBV12-5 with TRBJ2-5, with 8 bases identical to TRBD2. Looked up from germline, CDR1 is LGHNT and CDR2 is FRNRAP. There are 13 residues in the CDR3. V was pared by 6 bases and J by 4 bases, with 4 bases of the junction left unmatched. The CDR3 DNA reads TGTGCTAGTGGCCCAGCGGGAGCAGAGACCCAGTACTTC. Protein: CASGPAGAETQYF.

The CDR3 loop is CASRGIRVYYDEQYF. The DNA for the CDR3 is TGTGCCAGCAGGGGAATCCGGGTTTACTACGACGAGCAGTACTTC. The V gene is TRBV7-2, the J gene TRBJ2-7; D uncertain. The CDR3 has 15 residues. V lost 6 bases to trimming and J lost 5 bases, with 20 bases between them. CDR1 is SGHTA and CDR2 is FQGNSA in the germline V gene.

The V and J genes are TRBV20-1 and TRBJ2-5; D not resolved. V lost 3 bases and J 3 bases, leaving 8 bases between the germline ends. This CDR3 spans 12 amino acids. Germline CDR1 reads DFQATT; CDR2 reads SNEGSKA (reference sequence). For the CDR3, the DNA is TGCAGTGCTAGTCGGCAGGAAGAGACCCAGTACTTC. Amino acids: CSASRQEETQYF.

The chain uses TRBV5-1 and TRBJ2-3, with TRBD2 identical over 9 bases. The J segment lost 4 bases and the V segment lost 4 bases, leaving 10 bases of the junction unmatched. Germline values: CDR1 SGHRS, CDR2 YFSETQ. The CDR3 is 16 residues long. The CDR3, as DNA: TGCGCCAGCAGCAGCCCAAGCGGGGGGTCCGCAGATACGCAGTATTTT. As protein: CASSSPSGGSADTQYF.